Listed below are T cell receptor beta chains from one sample, sequenced in a study of shared clonotypes between healthy human individuals. Some clones are missing from TCRdb's copy, which holds only in-frame ones; the method was immunoSEQ multiplex PCR. In the table there are about half a million clones, around 73% of which are singletons. The source material was PBMCs. These receptors were collected from a woman between 40 and 55 years old in good health. Some clones in this sample may be carry-over from other donors' samples. Each CDR3 is given with its conserved first and last residue.

v_gene	j_gene	CDR3aa
TRBV6-1	TRBJ1-1	CASRDTGGTEAFF
TRBV6-4	TRBJ2-7	CASGGYEQYF
TRBV5-1	TRBJ2-2	CASSLGLAGEAAGELFF
TRBV19	TRBJ2-1	CASRALAYNEQFF
TRBV5-1	TRBJ1-3	CASRPQGDSGNTIYF
TRBV6-1	TRBJ2-5	CASSVAAGTYQETQYF
TRBV11-3	TRBJ2-7	CASSPPGESEQYF
TRBV29-1	TRBJ2-3	CSVGRGGSTDTQYF
TRBV7-2	TRBJ1-1	CASSLWGGRNTEAFF
TRBV18	TRBJ1-2	CASSPSGDFYGYTF
TRBV15	TRBJ2-7	CATSRDRGLEGAEQYF
TRBV28	TRBJ1-1	CASSLGVSEQNTTF
TRBV27	-	CASRGGLLGAEQYF
TRBV5-1	TRBJ1-2	CASSSNRGGFDGYTF
TRBV19	TRBJ1-2	CASRLQGADGYTF
TRBV15	TRBJ2-2	CATKPGLAGLSGRELFF
TRBV30	TRBJ1-6	CAWRPGNNSPLHF
TRBV19	TRBJ2-7	CASSSPGLAYEQYF
TRBV5-1	TRBJ2-3	CASSVGRTGTQYF
TRBV14	TRBJ2-5	CASSLRQGERETQYF
TRBV19	TRBJ1-3	CATRGWEGRSGNTIYF
TRBV5-1	TRBJ2-1	CASSPGQTSYNEQFF
TRBV4-2	TRBJ2-5	CASSHRSDRGETQYF
TRBV9	TRBJ2-3	CASSEGHTSTDTQYF
TRBV2	TRBJ2-7	CASRLIYEQYF
TRBV6-5	TRBJ2-3	CASRVDRESDTQYF